This T cell receptor beta chain was identified during a study of T cell responses to AZD1222 COVID-19 vaccine. CDR1 and CDR2 (germline): SGHRS, YFSETQ. With 1 base clipped from V and 7 bases from J, the junction kept 14 bases outside the gene matches. The CDR3 runs 16 residues. Repertoires were generated with immunoSEQ multiplex PCR, while TCRdb's copy carries only in-frame clones and drops some. The table shows tens of thousands of clones, with approximately 90% occurring only once. As to this clone: Antigen specificity is unknown.

Overall study findings and caveats: Unmutated variant regions are reportedly targeted by nearly half of spike-specific TCRs. The donors showed a predominance of white British ancestry and of females, with possible underestimation of clonal diversity. Following two doses of AZD1222, Spike-specific TCR breadth and depth rose.

The sequence derives from an adult in good health. The sequences come from peripheral blood, collected on day 0 of AZD1222 vaccination. The gene calls are TRBV5-1 and TRBJ2-7; TRBD2 agrees at 7 bases. This CDR3 is CASSLKAIGTIKEQYF. The CDR3 nucleotides read TGCGCCAGCAGCTTGAAGGCAATCGGGACTATCAAGGAGCAGTACTTC.